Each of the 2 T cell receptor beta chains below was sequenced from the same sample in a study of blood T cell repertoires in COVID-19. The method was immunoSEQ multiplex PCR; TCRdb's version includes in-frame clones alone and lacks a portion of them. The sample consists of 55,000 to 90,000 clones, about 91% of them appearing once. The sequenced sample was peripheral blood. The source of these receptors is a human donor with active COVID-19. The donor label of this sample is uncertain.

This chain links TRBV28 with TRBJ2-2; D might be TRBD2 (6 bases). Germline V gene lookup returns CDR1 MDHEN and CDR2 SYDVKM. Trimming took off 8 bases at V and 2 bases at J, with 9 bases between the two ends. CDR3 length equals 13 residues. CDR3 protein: CASRDSNTGELFF. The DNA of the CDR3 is TGTGCCAGCCGGGACTCCAACACCGGGGAGCTGTTTTTT.

The CDR3 region is CASSLVRGDEQFF. CDR3 nucleotide sequence: TGTGCCAGCAGCTTAGTCAGGGGCGATGAGCAGTTCTTC. This chain links TRBV11-2 with TRBJ2-1; a possible D gene is TRBD1 (6 bases). Trimming shortened V by 1 base and J by 8 bases, and 9 bases separated the two germline ends. The CDR3 consists of 13 residues. The germline V gene encodes CDR1 SGHAT and CDR2 FQNNGV.